This T cell receptor beta chain derives from a study of blood T cell repertoires in COVID-19. Overall study context: Samples representing acute and convalescent COVID-19 were sourced from the United States, Italy and Spain. PBMCs, B-cell-depleted T cells, or T cells were the source of the cDNA or gDNA that made up the material.

In the authors' methods: Amplification of reference gene primers provided the estimated nucleated cell counts. The table came from immunoSEQ multiplex PCR; TCRdb's copy has only in-frame clones and leaves some out. The V and J calls and clone size are taken from that table; D and trimming were inferred from the DNA. The repertoire holds about 120,000 clones, with about 80% as singletons. This clonotype originated in a woman of 80 years or more with acute or convalescent COVID-19. Source material: peripheral blood.

The CDR3 DNA is TGTGCCAGCAGCGCAACTGGACTAGCGGGAGTAGGGGATACGCAGTATTTT. It is translated as CASSATGLAGVGDTQYF. The chain employs TRBV7-3 and TRBJ2-3; 13 nucleotides agree with TRBD2. The length of the CDR3 is 17 residues. The V gene end was trimmed by 5 bases and the J gene end by 6 bases; junction bases not matched to a gene: 11. Germline CDR1 SGHTA, CDR2 FQGTGA. Together with reference TRBV7-3 and TRBJ2-3, the CDR3 gives the full variable domain: GAGVSQTPSNKVTEKGKYVELRCDPISGHTALYWYRQSLGQGPEFLIYFQGTGAADDSGLPNDRFFAVRPEGSVSTLKIQRTERGDSAVYLCASSATGLAGVGDTQYFGPGTRLTVL.